This TCR beta chain was recovered during a study of beta chain features in type 1 diabetes. In regard to this clone: Antigen: not known.

Findings and caveats of the study: Researchers report that Type 1 diabetes patients had moderately but significantly shorter TCRB CDR3s across all four CD4+ subsets. VDJ junctions in type 1 diabetes patients carried more deletions and fewer insertions.

Germline V gene sequence: CDR1 SGDLS, CDR2 YYNGEE. Trimming took 4 bases from V and 2 from J; bases not matched to a gene: 5. The CDR3 loop spans 15 amino acids. CD4+ naive, central memory, regulatory and stem cell-like memory cells were sorted via CD45RO/CCR7/CD25/CD127/CD95/CD27. Over 95% purity was reached by all sorted populations. Expressed TCRB transcripts were sequenced, since all the RNA that had been isolated was reverse transcribed. Repertoires were generated with immunoSEQ multiplex PCR, while TCRdb's copy carries only in-frame clones and drops some. Of 350,000 to 450,000 clones listed, about 14% are singletons.

This receptor was identified in a young woman in good health. The chain is built from TRBV9 and TRBJ2-3; 9 nucleotides match TRBD2. Sequencing used naive CD4+ T cells from blood. CDR3 bases: TGTGCCAGCAGCACTACTAGCGGGTACACAGATACGCAGTATTTT. Translated, it gives CASSTTSGYTDTQYF.